This is a list of T cell receptor beta chains from one sample in a study of cytomegalovirus exposure and HLA in healthy donors. The protocol was immunoSEQ multiplex PCR, while the TCRdb copy is restricted to in-frame clones and leaves out a portion. The sample contains 120,000 or so clones, approximately 83% of which appear only once. The sequenced material came from PBMCs. The receptors derive from a man aged 35 to 55 in good health and CMV-seronegative. CDR3s include the opening cysteine and the closing phenylalanine or tryptophan. A D gene is named only where the DNA matches it firmly.

V	J	D	CDR3
TRBV30	TRBJ1-4	-	CAWSVVGISEKLFF
TRBV19	TRBJ2-5	-	CASSIGLLYQETQYF
TRBV15	TRBJ2-1	TRBD1	CATSRSRGNGNEQFF
TRBV27	TRBJ1-5	TRBD1	CASQTGSNQPQHF
TRBV28	TRBJ2-3	TRBD1	CASSYEQGTSTDTQYF
TRBV2	TRBJ2-7	-	CASSKDMEQYF
TRBV6-5	TRBJ1-1	-	CASTTSGYGTEAFF
TRBV4-3	TRBJ1-2	-	CASSQDQGGGYTF
TRBV5-1	TRBJ1-6	TRBD1	CASSSSGQQNSPLHF
TRBV18	TRBJ2-5	TRBD1	CASSGQGDFQETQYF
TRBV9	TRBJ2-7	TRBD1	CASSVGQGMREQYF
TRBV6-6	TRBJ2-5	-	CASSYSGTLETQYF
TRBV2	TRBJ2-6	TRBD2	CASSPERGGPRSGANVLTF
TRBV29-1	TRBJ2-3	TRBD1	CSVGRDTGTGGDTQYF
TRBV19	TRBJ2-2	TRBD1	CASNPRDSINTGELFF
TRBV6-4	TRBJ2-3	-	CASSDYGGPTDTQYF
TRBV19	TRBJ1-2	-	CASSIPGNYGYTF
TRBV7-2	TRBJ1-5	TRBD1	CASSPRGGQPQHF
TRBV4-2	TRBJ2-2	-	CASSQAGQRFGELFF
TRBV6-1	TRBJ2-5	-	CASSVAIQETQYF
TRBV11-1	TRBJ2-1	TRBD2	CASSLEGTNQFF
TRBV4-3	TRBJ1-4	TRBD1	CASSQVVDLGQGEKLFF